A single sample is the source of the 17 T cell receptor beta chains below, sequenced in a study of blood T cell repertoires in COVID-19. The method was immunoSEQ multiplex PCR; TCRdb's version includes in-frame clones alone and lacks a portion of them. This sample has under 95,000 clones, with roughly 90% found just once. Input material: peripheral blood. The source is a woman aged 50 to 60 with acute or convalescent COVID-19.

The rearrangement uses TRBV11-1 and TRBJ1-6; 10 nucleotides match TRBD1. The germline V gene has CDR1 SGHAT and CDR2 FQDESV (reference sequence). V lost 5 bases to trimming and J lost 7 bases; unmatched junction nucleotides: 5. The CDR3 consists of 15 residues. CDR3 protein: CASSPRQGANSPLHF. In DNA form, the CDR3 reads TGTGCCAGCAGCCCTAGACAGGGGGCGAATTCACCCCTCCACTTT.

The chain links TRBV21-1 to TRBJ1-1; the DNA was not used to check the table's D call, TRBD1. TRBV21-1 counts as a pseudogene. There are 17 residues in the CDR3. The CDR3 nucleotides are TGTGCCAGCACCCGAATCCTTACAGGGGGCAGAAACACTGAAGCTTTCTTT. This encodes CASTRILTGGRNTEAFF.

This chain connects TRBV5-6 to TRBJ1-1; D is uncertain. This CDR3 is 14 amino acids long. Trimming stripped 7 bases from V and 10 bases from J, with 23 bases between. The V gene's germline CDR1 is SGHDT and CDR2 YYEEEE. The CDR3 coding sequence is TGTGCCAGCGGCCAAGGACTCCCCACCGTTGGAGCTTTCTTT. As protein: CASGQGLPTVGAFF. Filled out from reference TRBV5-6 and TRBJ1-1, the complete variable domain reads DAGVTQSPTHLIKTRGQQVTLRCSPKSGHDTVSWYQQALGQGPQFIFQYYEEEERQRGNFPDRFSGHQFPNYSSELNVNALLLGDSALYLCASGQGLPTVGAFFGQGTRLTVV.

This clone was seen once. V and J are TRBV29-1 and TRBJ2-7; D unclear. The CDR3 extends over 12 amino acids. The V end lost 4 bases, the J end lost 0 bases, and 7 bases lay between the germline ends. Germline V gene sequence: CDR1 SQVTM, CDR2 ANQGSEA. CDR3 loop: CSVVSLSYEQYF. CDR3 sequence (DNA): TGCAGCGTTGTTAGTCTCTCCTACGAGCAGTACTTC.

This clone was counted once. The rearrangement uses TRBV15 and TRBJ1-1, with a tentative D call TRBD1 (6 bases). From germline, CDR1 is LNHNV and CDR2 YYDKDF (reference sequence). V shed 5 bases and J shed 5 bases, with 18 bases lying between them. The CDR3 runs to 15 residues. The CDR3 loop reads CATSGRGHGKTEAFF. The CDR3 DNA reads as TGTGCCACCAGCGGTCGGGGACACGGGAAAACTGAAGCTTTCTTT.

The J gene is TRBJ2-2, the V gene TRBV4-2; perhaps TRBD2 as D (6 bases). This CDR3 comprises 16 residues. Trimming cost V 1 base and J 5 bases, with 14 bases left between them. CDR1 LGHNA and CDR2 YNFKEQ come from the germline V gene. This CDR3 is CASSQVLFAGTGELFF. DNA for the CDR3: TGTGCCAGCAGCCAAGTACTGTTCGCGGGGACCGGGGAGCTGTTTTTT.

The CDR3 loop is CASRGPGYGYTF. For the CDR3, the DNA is TGTGCCAGCAGGGGCCCCGGCTATGGCTACACCTTC. The chain has TRBV28 and TRBJ1-2; D is unresolved. CDR3 length equals 12 residues. Germline V CDR1 and CDR2: MDHEN, SYDVKM. Between the trimmed V and J ends, which lost 6 bases and 4 bases, there was a span of 9 bases.

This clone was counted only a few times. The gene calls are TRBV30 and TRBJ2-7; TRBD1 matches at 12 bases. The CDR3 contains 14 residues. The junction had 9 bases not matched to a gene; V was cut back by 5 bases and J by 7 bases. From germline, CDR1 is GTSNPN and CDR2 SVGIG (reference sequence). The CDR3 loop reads CAWARGQGAREQYF. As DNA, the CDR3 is TGTGCCTGGGCTAGGGGACAGGGGGCAAGGGAGCAGTACTTC.

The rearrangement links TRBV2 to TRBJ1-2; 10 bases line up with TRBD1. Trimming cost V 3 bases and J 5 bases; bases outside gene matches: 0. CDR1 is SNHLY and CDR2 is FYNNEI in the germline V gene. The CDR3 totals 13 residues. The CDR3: CASSEDRGYGYTF. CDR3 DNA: TGTGCCAGCAGTGAGGACAGGGGGTATGGCTACACCTTC. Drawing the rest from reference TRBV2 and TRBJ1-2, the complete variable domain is EPEVTQTPSHQVTQMGQEVILRCVPISNHLYFYWYRQILGQKVEFLVSFYNNEISEKSEIFDDQFSVERPDGSNFTLKIRSTKLEDSAMYFCASSEDRGYGYTFGSGTRLTVV.

This CDR3 reads CASSSGLIYGYTF. The DNA for the CDR3 is TGTGCCAGCAGCTCGGGACTGATATATGGCTACACCTTC. The chain uses TRBV6-5 and TRBJ1-2; tentative D call: TRBD1 (5 bases). CDR1 is MNHEY, CDR2 SVGAGI, per germline. V lost 6 bases and J 5 bases, leaving 13 bases between the germline ends. The CDR3 sequence is 13 residues long.

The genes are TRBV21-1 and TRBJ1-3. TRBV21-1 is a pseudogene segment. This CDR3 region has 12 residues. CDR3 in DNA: TGTGCCAGCAGCCCTGACGAGGACACCATATATTTT. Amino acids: CASSPDEDTIYF.

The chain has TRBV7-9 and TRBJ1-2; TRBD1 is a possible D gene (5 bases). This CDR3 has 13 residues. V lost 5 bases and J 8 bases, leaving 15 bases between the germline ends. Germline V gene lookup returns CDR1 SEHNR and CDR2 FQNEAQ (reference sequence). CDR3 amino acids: CASSPGHPGGYTF. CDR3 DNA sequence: TGTGCCAGCAGCCCTGGACACCCCGGGGGCTACACCTTC.

CDR3 in DNA: TGCGCCAGCAGGGTGGAGAGACCGCACACTGAAGCTTTCTTT. Its translation is CASRVERPHTEAFF. The chain couples TRBV5-1 to TRBJ1-1, with D unclear. Trimming removed 5 bases at V and 3 bases at J, with 14 bases between. Per the germline V gene, CDR1 is SGHRS and CDR2 is YFSETQ. This CDR3 region has 14 residues.

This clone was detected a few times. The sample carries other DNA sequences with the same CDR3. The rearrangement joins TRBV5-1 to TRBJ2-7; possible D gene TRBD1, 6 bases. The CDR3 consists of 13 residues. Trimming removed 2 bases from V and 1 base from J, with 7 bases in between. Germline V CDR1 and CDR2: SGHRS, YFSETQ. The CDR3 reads CASSFDRSYEQYF. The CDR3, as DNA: TGCGCCAGCAGCTTCGACAGGTCCTACGAGCAGTACTTC. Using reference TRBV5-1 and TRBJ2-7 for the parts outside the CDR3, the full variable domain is KAGVTQTPRYLIKTRGQQVTLSCSPISGHRSVSWYQQTPGQGLQFLFEYFSETQRNKGNFPGRFSGRQFSNSRSEMNVSTLELGDSALYLCASSFDRSYEQYFGPGTRLTVT.

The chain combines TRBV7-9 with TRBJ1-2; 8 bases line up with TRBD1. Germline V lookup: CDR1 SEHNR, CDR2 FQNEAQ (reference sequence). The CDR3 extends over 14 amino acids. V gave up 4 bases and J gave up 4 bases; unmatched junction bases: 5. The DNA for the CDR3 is TGTGCCAGCAGCTCGACAGGGGCGAGCTATGGCTACACCTTC. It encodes CASSSTGASYGYTF.

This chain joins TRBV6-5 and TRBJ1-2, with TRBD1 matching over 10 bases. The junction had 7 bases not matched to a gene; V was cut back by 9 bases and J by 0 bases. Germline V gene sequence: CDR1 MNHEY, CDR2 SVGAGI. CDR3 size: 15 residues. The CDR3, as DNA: TGTGCCAGTAGCTGGGACAGGGGTGCTAACTATGGCTACACCTTC. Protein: CASSWDRGANYGYTF.

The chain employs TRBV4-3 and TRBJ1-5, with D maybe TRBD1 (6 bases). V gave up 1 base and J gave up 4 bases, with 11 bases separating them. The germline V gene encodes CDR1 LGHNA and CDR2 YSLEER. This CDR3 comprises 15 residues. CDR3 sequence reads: CASSQAHRENQPQHF. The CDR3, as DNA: TGCGCCAGCAGCCAAGCCCACAGGGAGAATCAGCCCCAGCATTTT.